These 25 T cell receptor beta chains were all obtained from the same sample, sequenced in a study of blood T cells in healthy people across ages (dated by TCRdb to between 2014 and 2016). Library method: 5' RACE. This sample was sequenced with an Illumina HiSeq 2500. A second PCR of about 7 to 12 cycles was performed with a sample-barcoded 5' primer and a J-beta primer mix. Using fastp at Q25 and MiXCR, TCRdb reprocessed the public reads and kept productive beta chains. Duplicate CDR3 protein sequences are folded into a single record with the most common DNA and genes. The sample yields about 900,000 distinct CDR3 sequences; roughly 48% were counted once. Of the sample, over 10% falls within the top ten clones. The sample comprised blood. The source is a man between 25 and 39 years old in good health.

The sample holds many counts of this clonotype. The chain carries TRBV12-3 or TRBV12-4 and TRBJ2-1, with 11 bases fitting TRBD1. The CDR3 runs to 16 residues. V lost 6 bases, J lost 4 bases, and 8 bases stayed unmatched. In DNA, the CDR3 is TGTGCCAGCAGACCAAGAGGGACAGGGGGGTACAATGAGCAGTTCTTC. It specifies CASRPRGTGGYNEQFF.

V and J are TRBV6-5 and TRBJ2-1; tentative D call: TRBD2 (6 bases). CDR1 and CDR2 from the germline V gene are MNHEY and SVGAGI. The CDR3 runs to 13 residues. Trimming removed 11 bases at V and 3 bases at J, with 14 bases between. Here the CDR3 reads CAVRGADYNEQFF. CDR3 nucleotide sequence: TGTGCCGTGCGGGGTGCGGACTACAATGAGCAGTTCTTC.

For this clonotype: One base away lies a much larger clone, so this may be a sequencing read error. This rearrangement joins TRBV27 to TRBJ2-1; 7 bases match TRBD1. This CDR3 contains 14 residues. CDR1 is MNHEY and CDR2 is SMNVEV in the germline V gene (reference sequence). The V gene end was trimmed by 2 bases and the J gene end by 10 bases; junction bases not matched to a gene: 8. The CDR3 DNA sequence: TGTGCCAGCAGTTTAAGACAGGGAACCTACGAGCAGTTCTTC. It translates to CASSLRQGTYEQFF.

The sample holds a few counts of this clonotype. The rearrangement uses TRBV20-1 and TRBJ2-1, with D possibly matching TRBD1 (5 bases). The V end was cut by 0 bases, the J end by 3 bases, with 12 bases between. CDR3 length: 15 residues. Germline V gene sequence: CDR1 DFQATT, CDR2 SNEGSKA (reference sequence). The CDR3 DNA follows: TGCAGTGCTAGAGATTGGGGCAGACACTACAATGAGCAGTTCTTC. Its protein product is CSARDWGRHYNEQFF.

This clonotype has a handful of counts. The CDR3 sequence: CASSQDQGAGYGYTF. CDR3 DNA sequence: TGCGCCAGCAGCCAAGATCAGGGGGCGGGATATGGCTACACCTTC. The gene calls are TRBV4-3 and TRBJ1-2, with 8 bases that match TRBD1. With 0 bases clipped from V and 5 bases from J, the junction kept 5 bases outside the gene matches. Germline V CDR1 and CDR2: LGHNA, YSLEER. The CDR3 covers 15 residues.

This clonotype was detected a few times. CDR3 region: CSASDGPLINQPQHF. The CDR3 DNA reads TGCAGTGCTAGTGACGGTCCTCTTATCAATCAGCCCCAGCATTTT. The chain carries TRBV20-1 and TRBJ1-5; D is ambiguous. Trimming left V 3 bases short and J 3 bases short, with 15 bases between. Germline CDR1 is DFQATT and CDR2 is SNEGSKA (reference sequence). The CDR3 runs 15 residues.

The rearrangement links TRBV5-1 to TRBJ2-4; 11 bases match TRBD2. The CDR3 spans 16 residues. V shed 8 bases, J shed 6 bases, and the junction held 13 bases outside the gene matches. Germline V lookup: CDR1 SGHRS, CDR2 YFSETQ. CDR3 DNA: TGCGCCAGGATACAGACTAGCGGGATTCCCCCAAACATTCAGTACTTC. Translating it yields CARIQTSGIPPNIQYF.

The J gene is TRBJ2-5, the V gene TRBV9; possibly TRBD2 for D (5 bases). The CDR3 is 15 amino acids. CDR1 is SGDLS and CDR2 is YYNGEE in the germline V gene. V lost 2 bases, J lost 1 base, and 12 bases lay in between. The CDR3 here is CASSVRSGLQETQYF. CDR3 sequence (DNA): TGTGCCAGCAGCGTTCGGAGCGGCCTCCAAGAGACCCAGTACTTC.

The chain couples TRBV12-3 or TRBV12-4 to TRBJ2-1, with no clear D. The CDR3 covers 13 residues. V was shortened by 6 bases and J by 3 bases, with 9 bases between the two germline ends. CDR3 loop: CASRRTFYNEQFF. CDR3 DNA sequence: TGTGCCAGCAGACGGACCTTCTACAATGAGCAGTTCTTC.

The table lists this clonotype with a few counts. This chain links TRBV7-9 with TRBJ2-1; 12 nucleotides line up with TRBD1. This CDR3 has 15 amino acids. Germline V gene sequence: CDR1 SEHNR, CDR2 FQNEAQ (reference sequence). V was clipped by 5 bases and J by 6 bases; unmatched bases: 5. CDR3 loop: CASSPGQGAFNEQFF. In DNA, the CDR3 is TGTGCCAGCAGCCCGGGACAGGGGGCATTCAATGAGCAGTTCTTC.

The J gene is TRBJ2-4, the V gene TRBV6-2 or TRBV6-3; D call uncertain. Germline assignment: CDR1 MNHEY and CDR2 SVGEGT. The V and J ends lost 7 bases and 2 bases respectively, with 9 bases between them. The CDR3 has 13 residues. DNA of the CDR3: TGTGCCAGCACCCCGAACACCAAAAACATTCAGTACTTC. Its translation: CASTPNTKNIQYF.

This sequence joins TRBV20-1 and TRBJ2-1; D gene ambiguous. The germline CDR1 and CDR2 sequences are DFQATT and SNEGSKA (reference sequence). Trimming removed 0 bases from V and 3 bases from J, with 9 bases in between. This CDR3 comprises 14 residues. The CDR3 spells CSAREMSGYNEQFF. For the CDR3, the DNA is TGCAGTGCTAGAGAAATGTCAGGCTACAATGAGCAGTTCTTC.

This chain joins TRBV12-3 or TRBV12-4 and TRBJ1-5, with no clear D. The CDR3 consists of 14 residues. The V gene lost 6 bases and the J gene lost 7 bases, with 16 bases spanning the gap. The CDR3 DNA reads as TGTGCCAGCAGCCGCTTAGAGGGAGAGCAGCCCCAGCATTTT. The encoded protein is CASSRLEGEQPQHF.

This rearrangement joins TRBV4-2 to TRBJ2-7, with 9 nucleotides matching TRBD1. Per germline, CDR1 LGHNA and CDR2 YNFKEQ. V dropped 3 bases and J dropped 5; count of bases not matched to a gene: 11. The CDR3 has 16 residues. Written as DNA, the CDR3 is TGTGCCAGCAGCCAGGGCCAGACAGGGGGTTTGGACGAGCAGTACTTC. This gives the protein CASSQGQTGGLDEQYF.

The chain carries TRBV5-6 and TRBJ1-2; TRBD1 might be the D (5 bases). Germline CDR1 and CDR2: SGHDT and YYEEEE. CDR3 length: 11 residues. Deletions cut 6 bases from V and 7 bases from J, with 10 bases between. The CDR3 coding sequence is TGTGCCAGCACCTTCGGGGGTGGCTACACCTTC. Amino acid sequence: CASTFGGGYTF.

The chain couples TRBV12-3 or TRBV12-4 to TRBJ2-6; D unclear. V dropped 5 bases and J dropped 2 bases, with 19 bases sitting between them. This CDR3 contains 18 residues. CDR3 protein: CASSPPYGSRAGANVLTF. CDR3 DNA sequence: TGTGCCAGCAGTCCACCCTACGGATCCCGCGCTGGGGCCAACGTCCTGACTTTC.

The chain combines TRBV12-3 or TRBV12-4 with TRBJ2-7; D possibly corresponds to TRBD1 (6 bases). This CDR3 is 15 amino acids long. Trimming took 3 bases from V and 4 from J, leaving 16 bases between them. For the CDR3, the DNA is TGTGCCAGCAGTTTCCGGGACATAAACCCGTACGAGCAGTACTTC. Encoded protein: CASSFRDINPYEQYF.

This clonotype is a singleton in its sample. The DNA for the CDR3 is TGTGCCAGCGGAGGAGGGAGCACTGAAGCTTTCTTT. Translation gives CASGGGSTEAFF. The V gene is TRBV7-9, the J gene TRBJ1-1, with D hard to call. Germline loops: CDR1 SEHNR, CDR2 FQNEAQ (reference sequence). V was clipped by 8 bases and J by 4 bases, with 11 bases between them. The length of the CDR3 is 12 residues.

The gene calls are TRBV2 and TRBJ2-1; 11 nucleotides line up with TRBD2. The germline V gene encodes CDR1 SNHLY and CDR2 FYNNEI. The CDR3 totals 15 residues. The V and J ends lost 8 bases and 5 bases, in that order; junction bases with no gene match: 8. The CDR3 here is CASRRLAGGHNEQFF. The CDR3 coding sequence is TGTGCCAGCCGGCGGTTAGCGGGGGGGCACAATGAGCAGTTCTTC.

The CDR3 is CSAQDRTSYEQYF. The DNA of the CDR3 is TGCAGTGCTCAGGACAGGACCTCCTACGAGCAGTACTTC. The chain couples TRBV20-1 to TRBJ2-7; 7 positions agree with TRBD1. Trimming removed 5 bases from V and 0 bases from J; junction bases left unmatched: 4. Germline V gene lookup returns CDR1 DFQATT and CDR2 SNEGSKA (reference sequence). The CDR3 loop spans 13 amino acids.

V gene TRBV4-2 combines with J gene TRBJ2-7; maybe TRBD2 (5 bases). Per germline, CDR1 LGHNA and CDR2 YNFKEQ. The CDR3 is 13 residues long. The V end lost 1 base, the J end lost 4 bases, and 8 bases lay between the germline ends. The DNA for the CDR3 is TGTGCCAGCAGCCAAGGAGGGCTTTACGAGCAGTACTTC. Protein product: CASSQGGLYEQYF.

The sample holds a few counts of this clonotype. V and J are TRBV7-2 and TRBJ2-4; 10 bases align to TRBD1. CDR3 length equals 17 residues. With 0 bases clipped from V and 0 bases from J, the junction kept 2 bases outside the gene matches. The germline V gene has CDR1 SGHTA and CDR2 FQGNSA. CDR3 nucleotide sequence: TGTGCCAGCAGCTTAGCAGGGACAGGGGTAGCCAAAAACATTCAGTACTTC. Translation gives CASSLAGTGVAKNIQYF.

V usage is TRBV12-3 or TRBV12-4 and J usage is TRBJ2-1, with 8 positions matching TRBD2. The V gene end was trimmed by 7 bases and the J gene end by 3 bases; junction bases not matched to a gene: 8. This CDR3 spans 15 amino acids. CDR3 coding DNA: TGTGCCAGCAACTCAAGACTAGCGAGCTACAATGAGCAGTTCTTC. Its translation: CASNSRLASYNEQFF.

This clonotype occurred many times. The chain combines TRBV6-6 with TRBJ2-5; 9 nucleotides agree with TRBD2. V lost 2 bases to trimming and J lost 2 bases; unmatched junction nucleotides: 3. This CDR3 comprises 15 residues. The germline gives CDR1 MNHNY, CDR2 SVGAGI (reference sequence). The CDR3 DNA sequence: TGTGCCAGCAGTTACCCTAGCGGGGCTCAAGAGACCCAGTACTTC. Protein: CASSYPSGAQETQYF.

This clonotype has more than one count but fewer than ten. The chain joins TRBV7-2 to TRBJ2-7; D not certain. V was cut by 3 bases and J by 3 bases, with 12 bases left in between. Per the germline V gene, CDR1 is SGHTA and CDR2 is FQGNSA. CDR3 length: 14 residues. The CDR3 bases are TGTGCCAGCAGCTTTCCGAGGACGAACTACGAGCAGTACTTC. Translating gives CASSFPRTNYEQYF.